Reported below is one TCR beta chain. The antigen this receptor binds is unknown. The input lacks base qualities; no much larger clone sits a single base away. CDR1 and CDR2, looked up from the germline V gene, are SNHLY and FYNNEI. From cysteine to phenylalanine, the CDR3 is 14 amino acids long. CDR3 DNA is the only sequence kept; it has 42 bases, read in frame from the first base. The trim is 10 bases for V and 3 bases for J, with a gap of 18 bases between the germline ends. This specimen belongs to a study of blood T cell repertoires in COVID-19 (dated by TCRdb to the early 2020s). For context, the study as a whole: Collaborator samples came from the United States, Italy and Spain and covered acute and convalescent phases of COVID-19. Where available, HLA class I and class II types were obtained from metadata supplied by the sample provider rather than from assay-based typing. A freely available public database, intended as a resource for researchers studying the immune response to SARS-CoV-2, is where the repertoires were released. Deeply sampled blood TCRbeta repertoires from subjects exposed to, actively infected with, or recovered from COVID-19 were included in the dataset. The material from the prospective study consisted of cDNA or gDNA derived from T cells, B-cell-depleted T cells, or PBMCs. The samples were drawn from two sources: the first 160 participants of the ongoing ImmuneRACE study, and 950 to 1,500 subjects contributed by 6 global collaborators. The sample metadata nearly always contained a de-identified subject ID, COVID-19 status, age in years and sex. What the work shows at the level of the full study, not this receptor alone: Clinical and demographic metadata were provided uncurated, with the amount varying by source and participant.

TCRbeta CDR3 regions were amplified from genomic DNA using the immunoSEQ Assay, a bias-controlled multiplex PCR. The authors' analysis ran thus. Within the assay, amplification of reference gene primers was used to estimate how many nucleated cells each sample contained. To quantify the absolute abundance of each unique TCRbeta CDR3 rearrangement, sequence reads were collapsed and filtered. For each sample, productive Simpson clonality was calculated as the square root of Simpson's diversity index across productive rearrangements. In TCRdb, the immuneACCESS table is reduced to in-frame sequences with V and J assigned. These tables do not hold every clone; where another copy was compared, an unresolved V gene accounts for under half, and the others remain unexplained. That table gives V, J and clone size, and the DNA gave D and trimming. The table for this sample lists about 240,000 clones; roughly 79% of them were counted only once. The ten largest account for 6.5% to 9% of the sample.

One collaborating source in Seattle enrolled patients during active infection and followed them longitudinally through the course of disease. Whole blood was collected in K2EDTA tubes by collaborating institutions according to the institutions' own protocols. Collaborator samples were shipped for TCRbeta analysis as frozen whole blood, isolated PBMCs, or DNA extracted from either sample type. The receptor was isolated from an elderly woman with COVID-19, enrolled during active disease. Sample: peripheral blood. The chain couples TRBV2 to TRBJ1-1, with the D gene not clear enough to name. The bases are TGTGCCACCGCCCGAGAGTCCCGGGACACTGAAGCTTTCTTT. This translates into CATARESRDTEAFF.